This TCR beta chain stems from a study of PD-L1 blockade in urothelial cancer. Germline CDR1 is LNHNV and CDR2 is YYDKDF (reference sequence). The V end was cut by 3 bases, the J end by 1 base, with 22 bases between. The CDR3 totals 18 residues. Time point specified: peripheral blood 6 weeks after treatment start. The assay was immunoSEQ multiplex PCR, and TCRdb's table has in-frame clones only and misses some. Of under 25,000 clones listed, about 90% are singletons. The chain carries TRBV15 and TRBJ2-7; D might be TRBD1 (8 bases). The sequence came from a woman in her sixties or seventies with urothelial cancer. The specimen comprised PBMCs, sampled around atezolizumab (anti-PD-L1) treatment. For the CDR3, the DNA is TGTGCCACCAGCAGCGGGGGAGGGGACAGGAGGCCTTCCTACGAGCAGTACTTC. It encodes CATSSGGGDRRPSYEQYF.